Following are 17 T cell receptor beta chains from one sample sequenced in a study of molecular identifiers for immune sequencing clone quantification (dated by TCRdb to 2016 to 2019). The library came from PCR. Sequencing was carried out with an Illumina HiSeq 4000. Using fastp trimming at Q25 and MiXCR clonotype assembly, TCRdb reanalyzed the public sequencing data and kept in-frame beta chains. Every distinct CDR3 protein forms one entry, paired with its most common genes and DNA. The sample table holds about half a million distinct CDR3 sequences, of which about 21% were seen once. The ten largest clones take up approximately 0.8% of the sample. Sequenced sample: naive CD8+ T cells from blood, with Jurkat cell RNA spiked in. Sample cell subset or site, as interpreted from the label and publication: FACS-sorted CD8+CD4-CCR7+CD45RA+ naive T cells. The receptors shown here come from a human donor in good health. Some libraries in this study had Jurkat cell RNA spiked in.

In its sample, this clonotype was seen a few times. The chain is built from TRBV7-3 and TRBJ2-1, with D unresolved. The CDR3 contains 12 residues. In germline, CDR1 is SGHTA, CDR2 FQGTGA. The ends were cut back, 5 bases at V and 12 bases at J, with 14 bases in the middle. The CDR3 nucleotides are TGTGCCAGCAGCCCGGACGGTTCCTTGCAGTTCTTC. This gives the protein CASSPDGSLQFF.

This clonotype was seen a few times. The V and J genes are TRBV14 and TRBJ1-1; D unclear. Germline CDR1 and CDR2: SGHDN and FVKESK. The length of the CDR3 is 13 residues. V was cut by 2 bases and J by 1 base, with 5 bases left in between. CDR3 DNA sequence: TGTGCCAGCAGCCAATTATCGAACACTGAAGCTTTCTTT. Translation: CASSQLSNTEAFF.

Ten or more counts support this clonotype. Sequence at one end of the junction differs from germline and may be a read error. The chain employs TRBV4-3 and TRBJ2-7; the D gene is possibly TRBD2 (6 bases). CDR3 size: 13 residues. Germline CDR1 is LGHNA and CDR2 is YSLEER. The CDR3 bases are TGTGCCAGCAGCCAGGGACTCTCCTACGAGCAGTACTTC. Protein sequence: CASSQGLSYEQYF.

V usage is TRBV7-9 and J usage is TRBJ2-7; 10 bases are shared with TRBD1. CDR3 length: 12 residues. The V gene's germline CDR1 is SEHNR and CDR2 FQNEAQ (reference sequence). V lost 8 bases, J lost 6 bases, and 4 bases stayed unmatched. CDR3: CASGTGAGEQYF. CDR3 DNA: TGTGCCAGCGGGACAGGGGCGGGCGAGCAGTACTTC.

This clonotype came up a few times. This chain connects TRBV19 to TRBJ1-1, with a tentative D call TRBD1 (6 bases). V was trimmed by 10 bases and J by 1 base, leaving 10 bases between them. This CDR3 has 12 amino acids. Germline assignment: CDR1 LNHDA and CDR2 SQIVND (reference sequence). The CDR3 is CATKQGNTEAFF. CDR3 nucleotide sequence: TGTGCCACAAAACAGGGGAACACTGAAGCTTTCTTT.

In nucleotides, the CDR3 is TGTGCCAGCAGCTTAGGTCAGAACGAGCAGTACTTC. Translating it yields CASSLGQNEQYF. The chain links TRBV13 to TRBJ2-7; D remains unclear. CDR1 is PRHDT, CDR2 FYEKMQ, per germline (reference sequence). The V and J ends lost 0 bases and 5 bases respectively, with 5 bases between them. This CDR3 is 12 amino acids long.

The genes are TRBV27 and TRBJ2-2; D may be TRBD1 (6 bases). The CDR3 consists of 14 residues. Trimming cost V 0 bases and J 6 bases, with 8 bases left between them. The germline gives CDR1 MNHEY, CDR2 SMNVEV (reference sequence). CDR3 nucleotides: TGTGCCAGCAGTTTATCGCGACAGGCCGGGGAGCTGTTTTTT. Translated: CASSLSRQAGELFF.

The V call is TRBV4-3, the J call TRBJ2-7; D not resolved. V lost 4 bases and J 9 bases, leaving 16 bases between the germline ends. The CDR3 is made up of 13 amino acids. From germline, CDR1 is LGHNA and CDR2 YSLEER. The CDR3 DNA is TGCGCCAGCAGCCCGTACCTTAGAAACGTGCAGTACTTC. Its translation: CASSPYLRNVQYF.

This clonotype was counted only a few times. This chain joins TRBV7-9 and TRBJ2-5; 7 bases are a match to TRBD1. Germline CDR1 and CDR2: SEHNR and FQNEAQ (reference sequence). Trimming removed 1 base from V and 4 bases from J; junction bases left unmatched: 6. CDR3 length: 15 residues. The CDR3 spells CASSLETGNVETQYF. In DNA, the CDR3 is TGTGCCAGCAGCTTAGAGACAGGGAATGTAGAGACCCAGTACTTC.

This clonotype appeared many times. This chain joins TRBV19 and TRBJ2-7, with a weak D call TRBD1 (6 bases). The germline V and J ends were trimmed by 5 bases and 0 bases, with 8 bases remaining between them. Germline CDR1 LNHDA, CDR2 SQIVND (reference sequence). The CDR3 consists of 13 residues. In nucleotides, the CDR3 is TGTGCCAGTAGTGACAGGAACTCCTACGAGCAGTACTTC. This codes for CASSDRNSYEQYF.

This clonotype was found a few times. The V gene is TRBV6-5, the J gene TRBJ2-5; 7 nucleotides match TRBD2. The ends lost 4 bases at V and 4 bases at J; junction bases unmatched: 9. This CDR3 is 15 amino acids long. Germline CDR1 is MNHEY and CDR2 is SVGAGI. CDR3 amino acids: CASSLLAGPRETQYF. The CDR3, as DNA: TGTGCCAGCAGTTTGTTAGCGGGTCCCCGAGAGACCCAGTACTTC.

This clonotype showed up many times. The chain's CDR3 is CASSLLGPGGNGPLHF. Written as DNA, the CDR3 is TGTGCCAGCAGCTTATTGGGTCCCGGCGGTAATGGGCCCCTCCACTTT. The J gene is TRBJ1-6, the V gene TRBV13, with D uncertain. CDR1 is PRHDT and CDR2 is FYEKMQ in the germline V gene (reference sequence). V was pared by 2 bases and J by 13 bases, with 21 bases between. The CDR3 consists of 16 residues.

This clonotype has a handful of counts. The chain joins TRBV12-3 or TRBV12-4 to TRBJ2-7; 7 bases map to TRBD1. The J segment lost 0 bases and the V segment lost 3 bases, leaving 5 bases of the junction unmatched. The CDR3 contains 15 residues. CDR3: CASSFRGQSSYEQYF. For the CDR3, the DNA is TGTGCCAGCAGTTTTAGGGGACAGAGCTCCTACGAGCAGTACTTC.

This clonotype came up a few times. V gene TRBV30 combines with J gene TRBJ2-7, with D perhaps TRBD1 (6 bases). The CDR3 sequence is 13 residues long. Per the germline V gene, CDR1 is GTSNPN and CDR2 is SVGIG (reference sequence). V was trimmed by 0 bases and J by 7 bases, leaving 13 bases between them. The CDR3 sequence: CAWSVSARGEQYF. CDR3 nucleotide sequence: TGTGCCTGGAGTGTAAGTGCCAGGGGTGAGCAGTACTTC.

CDR3 loop: CSARSRMSYEQYF. The CDR3 DNA is TGCAGTGCTAGGTCGAGGATGTCCTACGAGCAGTACTTC. The J gene is TRBJ2-7, the V gene TRBV20-1; D call uncertain. CDR1 is DFQATT, CDR2 SNEGSKA, per germline (reference sequence). The V end was cut by 3 bases, the J end by 1 base, with 10 bases between. This CDR3 comprises 13 residues.

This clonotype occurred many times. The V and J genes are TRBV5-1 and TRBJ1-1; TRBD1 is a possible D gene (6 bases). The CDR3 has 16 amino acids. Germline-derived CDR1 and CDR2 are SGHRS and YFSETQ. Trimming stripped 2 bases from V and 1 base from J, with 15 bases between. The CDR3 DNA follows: TGCGCCAGCAGCTTACGGCACAGGGTACCGAACACTGAAGCTTTCTTT. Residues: CASSLRHRVPNTEAFF.

CDR3 in amino acids: CASRNGIFYGYTF. In DNA form, the CDR3 reads TGTGCCAGCAGAAACGGGATTTTCTATGGCTACACCTTC. The rearrangement joins TRBV6-2 or TRBV6-3 to TRBJ1-2; D is unclear. The CDR3 covers 13 residues. Germline V gives CDR1 MNHEY, CDR2 SVGEGT. V was pared by 6 bases and J by 4 bases, with 12 bases between.